These 24 T cell receptor beta chains share one sample of origin, sequenced in a study of T cells expressing NK-cell markers. TCRdb reprocessed the 5' RACE reads and keeps a single row for each CDR3 protein, giving no DNA. Found here are about 260,000 distinct CDR3 sequences; the top ten clones hold roughly 4.2%. The sample was blood T cells: a sorted CD56 or NKG2C T cell subset, CD4+ or CD8+ T cells, or bulk PBMC T cells (not recorded which). These receptors came from a woman aged 18 to 75 in good health.

The genes are TRBV18 and TRBJ1-5. The CDR3 runs to 15 residues. In germline, CDR1 is KGHSH, CDR2 LQKENI. The CDR3 reads CASSQGLVSNQPQHF.

V usage is TRBV6-6 and J usage is TRBJ1-3. Germline assignment: CDR1 MNHNY and CDR2 SVGAGI (reference sequence). CDR3 length: 12 amino acids. CDR3 residues: CASTPSGNTIYF.

The rearrangement uses TRBV14 and TRBJ1-1; TCRdb outputs TRBD1, but without DNA this stays unchecked. CDR1 is SGHDN and CDR2 is FVKESK in the germline V gene. The CDR3 spans 13 residues. CDR3 amino acids: CASKSGVYTEAFF.

The chain recombines TRBV12-3 or TRBV12-4 with TRBJ2-7. The CDR3 extends over 13 amino acids. The CDR3 loop reads CASSPTVSYEQYF.

This rearrangement joins TRBV10-1 to TRBJ2-3; the TRBD2 assignment by TCRdb is unverifiable without DNA. This CDR3 has 14 residues. Germline CDR1 and CDR2: WNHNN and SYGVQD (reference sequence). CDR3 in amino acids: CASSGLAGGDTQYF.

V usage is TRBV2 and J usage is TRBJ2-1. The germline V gene encodes CDR1 SNHLY and CDR2 FYNNEI. This CDR3 has 13 residues. The CDR3 protein is CASMISSYNEQFF.

This chain's CDR3 is CASSFSWQGSEAFF. The chain uses TRBV7-2 and TRBJ1-1; the TCRdb call, TRBD1, lacks DNA for checking. The germline V gene encodes CDR1 SGHTA and CDR2 FQGNSA. CDR3 size: 14 residues.

This chain links TRBV5-1 with TRBJ2-1; no DNA is available, so the TRBD2 call from TCRdb remains unchecked. The CDR3 totals 15 residues. The germline CDR1 and CDR2 sequences are SGHRS and YFSETQ. This CDR3 reads CASSSAWSSYNEQFF.

V usage is TRBV6-5 and J usage is TRBJ1-4; TCRdb proposes TRBD1, but this gene call is untestable without DNA. The V gene's germline CDR1 is MNHEY and CDR2 SVGAGI. The CDR3 is 14 residues long. CDR3 region: CASSWGTTNEKLFF.

J is TRBJ1-1 and V is TRBV7-9. The CDR3 totals 15 residues. CDR1 is SEHNR and CDR2 is FQNEAQ in the germline V gene (reference sequence). CDR3: CASSPNIVAGFEAFF.

The chain is built from TRBV29-1 and TRBJ2-2; no DNA is available, so the TRBD1 call from TCRdb remains unchecked. In germline, CDR1 is SQVTM, CDR2 ANQGSEA. The CDR3 contains 11 residues. The CDR3 reads CSAARTGELFF.

The rearrangement uses TRBV20-1 and TRBJ2-3. The CDR3 is made up of 15 amino acids. The V gene's germline CDR1 is DFQATT and CDR2 SNEGSKA (reference sequence). CDR3 in amino acids: CSASVSFASTDTQYF.

The V and J genes are TRBV7-2 and TRBJ1-6. Germline loops: CDR1 SGHTA, CDR2 FQGNSA. This CDR3 has 13 amino acids. This CDR3 is CASSLRLNSPLHF.

The chain recombines TRBV18 with TRBJ2-7; TCRdb reports TRBD2, a call that lacks DNA to check it against. The CDR3 extends over 16 amino acids. Looked up from germline, CDR1 is KGHSH and CDR2 is LQKENI. CDR3 in amino acids: CASSPLTSGVRSEQYF.

The chain couples TRBV7-2 to TRBJ1-5. Germline loops: CDR1 SGHTA, CDR2 FQGNSA. This CDR3 is built from 13 residues. CDR3: CASSLLQEQPQHF. Full variable domain (missing parts from reference TRBV7-2 and TRBJ1-5): GAGVSQSPSNKVTEKGKDVELRCDPISGHTALYWYRQSLGQGLEFLIYFQGNSAPDKSGLPSDRFSAERTGGSVSTLTIQRTQQEDSAVYLCASSLLQEQPQHFGDGTRLSIL.

The chain uses TRBV6-2 or TRBV6-3 and TRBJ2-1; TCRdb names TRBD1, which stays unverified in the absence of DNA. The V gene's germline CDR1 is MNHEY and CDR2 SVGEGT. The CDR3 totals 17 residues. This CDR3 is CASSSLSGGAREGEQFF.

The V and J genes are TRBV7-2 and TRBJ1-1; TCRdb names TRBD1, which stays unverified in the absence of DNA. The CDR3 spans 16 residues. CDR1 is SGHTA, CDR2 FQGNSA, per germline. CDR3 loop: CASSLRTGGASTEAFF.

The rearrangement links TRBV5-1 to TRBJ2-1. This CDR3 has 15 residues. The germline V gene has CDR1 SGHRS and CDR2 YFSETQ. CDR3 residues: CASSLSQSSYNEQFF.

The chain links TRBV20-1 to TRBJ1-5. CDR1 DFQATT and CDR2 SNEGSKA come from the germline V gene (reference sequence). The CDR3 contains 13 residues. Here the CDR3 reads CSALEGVNQPQHF.

The J gene is TRBJ2-3, the V gene TRBV5-1; TCRdb's D gene call, TRBD1, goes unchecked for lack of DNA. Germline V gene data show CDR1 as SGHRS and CDR2 as YFSETQ. The CDR3 covers 14 residues. The CDR3 sequence is CASSLGGESDTQYF.

This chain joins TRBV7-2 and TRBJ2-1; there is no DNA to check the TCRdb D call of TRBD1. The CDR3 loop spans 13 amino acids. Germline CDR1 and CDR2: SGHTA and FQGNSA. CDR3 in amino acids: CASSKTVYNEQFF.

The V call is TRBV12-3 or TRBV12-4, the J call TRBJ2-5. CDR3 size: 11 residues. The CDR3 loop reads CASSVGETQYF.

This chain joins TRBV7-3 and TRBJ2-3; TCRdb picks TRBD2, but there is no DNA to check that call. From germline, CDR1 is SGHTA and CDR2 FQGTGA. The CDR3 is 14 residues long. CDR3 protein: CASSRTSGSYTQYF. Full variable domain (outside the CDR3, taken from reference TRBV7-3 and TRBJ2-3): GAGVSQTPSNKVTEKGKYVELRCDPISGHTALYWYRQSLGQGPEFLIYFQGTGAADDSGLPNDRFFAVRPEGSVSTLKIQRTERGDSAVYLCASSRTSGSYTQYFGPGTRLTVL.

The V gene is TRBV4-3, the J gene TRBJ1-6; TCRdb designates TRBD1, a call that cannot be tested without DNA. This CDR3 region has 14 residues. Germline assignment: CDR1 LGHNA and CDR2 YSLEER. The CDR3 here is CAGPGPGQVSPLHF.